These 5 T cell receptor beta chains came from one sample sequenced in a study of blood T cell repertoires in COVID-19. Measured with immunoSEQ multiplex PCR; TCRdb has only the in-frame clones, and not every one. Of some 220,000 clones detected, roughly 85% appear once; the ten largest clones hold about 5.1%. The sequencing sample was made of peripheral blood. These receptors were obtained from a man aged 45-65 years with COVID-19, enrolled during active disease.

The chain employs TRBV7-8 and TRBJ1-2; 11 bases line up with TRBD1. Looked up from germline, CDR1 is SGHVS and CDR2 is FQNEAQ. CDR3 size: 13 residues. V was pared by 8 bases and J by 8 bases, with 7 bases of the junction left unmatched. The CDR3 nucleotides are TGTGCCAGCGGGGACAGGGGGTTCAACGGCTACACCTTC. Translation: CASGDRGFNGYTF.

This sequence joins TRBV3-1 (or the pseudogene TRBV3-2) and TRBJ2-1; D perhaps matches TRBD2 (7 bases). Trimming cost V 4 bases and J 2 bases, with 18 bases left between them. Looked up from germline, CDR1 is LGHDT and CDR2 is YNNKEL (reference sequence). The length of the CDR3 is 17 residues. The CDR3 here is CASSPILWGGTYNEQFF. The CDR3 nucleotides are TGTGCCAGCAGCCCCATTTTGTGGGGGGGCACCTACAATGAGCAGTTCTTC.

The chain couples TRBV6-2 or TRBV6-3 to TRBJ2-4, with 7 positions matching TRBD2. The germline V gene has CDR1 MNHEY and CDR2 SVGEGT. The CDR3 sequence is 18 residues long. Unmatched junction bases numbered 12, after V lost 4 bases and J lost 0 bases. CDR3: CASSSGTSGRVAKNIQYF. The CDR3 coding sequence is TGTGCCAGCAGTTCCGGGACGTCTGGGAGGGTAGCCAAAAACATTCAGTACTTC.

V usage is TRBV5-6 and J usage is TRBJ2-7, with TRBD1 matching over 9 bases. Trimming at V came to 4 bases and at J to 5 bases, leaving 13 bases not matched to a gene. The V gene's germline CDR1 is SGHDT and CDR2 YYEEEE. The CDR3 contains 16 residues. The CDR3 DNA reads TGTGCCAGCAGCCTGGCCCGGGACAGGGTTTTTCACGAGCAGTACTTC. As protein: CASSLARDRVFHEQYF. The full variable domain, in which reference TRBV5-6 and TRBJ2-7 provide the parts outside the CDR3, is DAGVTQSPTHLIKTRGQQVTLRCSPKSGHDTVSWYQQALGQGPQFIFQYYEEEERQRGNFPDRFSGHQFPNYSSELNVNALLLGDSALYLCASSLARDRVFHEQYFGPGTRLTVT.

The chain has TRBV15 and TRBJ1-5, with a possible D match to TRBD1 (5 bases). The CDR3 consists of 16 residues. CDR1 LNHNV and CDR2 YYDKDF come from the germline V gene (reference sequence). Trimming pared 0 bases from V and 2 bases from J, leaving 11 bases between. CDR3 sequence reads: CATSREGRGGNQPQHF. CDR3 nucleotide sequence: TGTGCCACCAGCAGAGAGGGGCGCGGAGGCAATCAGCCCCAGCATTTT.